This T cell receptor beta chain was retrieved from a study of Ad26.COV2.S vaccination and SARS-CoV-2 variants. The table came from immunoSEQ multiplex PCR; TCRdb's copy has only in-frame clones and leaves some out. The sample carries fewer than 500,000 clones, 75% to 95% recorded once. Treatment in this sample: 15 to 20 received Ad26.COV2.S at low or high dose, single or two shots; about 5 received placebo; per-sample allocation not given. Vaccine and placebo recipients were sampled on day 63 after the first injection. With respect to this clone: Its target is unknown.

Findings of the study overall: Ad26.COV2.S recipients had broader spike-specific TCRs (P = 0.0014).

Trimming cost V 5 bases and J 4 bases, with 8 bases left between them. CDR3 length equals 12 residues. CDR1 and CDR2 (germline): MNHEY, SVGEGT. The TCR was taken from a person aged 18 to 59 who received the Ad26.COV2.S COVID-19 vaccine or a placebo. The J gene is TRBJ1-1, the V gene TRBV6-2 or TRBV6-3, with D tentatively TRBD1 (5 bases). The sequenced sample was peripheral blood, obtained in a trial of Ad26.COV2.S vaccine versus placebo. CDR3: CASSRGATEAFF. The CDR3 region has the DNA TGTGCCAGCAGTCGAGGGGCCACTGAAGCTTTCTTT.